Following are 15 T cell receptor beta chains from one sample sequenced in a study of CD8+ T cells in alopecia areata. Specified treatment: oral pan-JAK inhibitor, 5-10 mg twice daily. Reverse transcription of extracted RNA yielded cDNA, which provided the sequencing template. Assay used: immunoSEQ multiplex PCR; TCRdb lists only in-frame clones, some missing. The table lists 130,000 or so clones, around 83% of them singletons. Sequenced here: CD8+ T cells sorted from blood, sampled at week 4, from a patient treated with tofacitinib. Receptors were obtained from a human donor with alopecia areata.

This rearrangement joins TRBV30 to TRBJ2-7; D uncertain. The V and J ends lost 1 base and 2 bases respectively, with 9 bases between them. The CDR3 loop spans 13 amino acids. Germline CDR1 is GTSNPN and CDR2 is SVGIG (reference sequence). The DNA of the CDR3 is TGTGCCTGGAGTGCAGACGCCACCTACGAGCAGTACTTC. Encoded protein: CAWSADATYEQYF.

The CDR3 nucleotides are TGTGCCAGCAGTCCCTCGGACAGGGGGATCGACGAGCAGTACTTC. Translation: CASSPSDRGIDEQYF. This sequence joins TRBV2 and TRBJ2-7, with 10 nucleotides matching TRBD1. There are 15 residues in the CDR3. J gave up 5 bases and V 5 bases, and 9 bases lay outside the gene matches. The germline gives CDR1 SNHLY, CDR2 FYNNEI.

This chain connects TRBV6-1 to TRBJ1-6; D gene ambiguous. The CDR3 loop spans 17 amino acids. Germline assignment: CDR1 MNHNS and CDR2 SASEGT. V was trimmed by 2 bases and J by 2 bases, leaving 13 bases between them. DNA for the CDR3: TGTGCCAGCAGTGAAAATTCAGTGTCTACCTATAATTCACCCCTCCACTTT. The encoded protein is CASSENSVSTYNSPLHF.

The V gene is TRBV27, the J gene TRBJ2-6, with D uncertain. With 3 bases removed from V and 4 bases from J, the gap between germline ends came to 10 bases. CDR1 and CDR2 (germline): MNHEY, SMNVEV (reference sequence). This CDR3 has 15 amino acids. The CDR3 loop reads CASSFDLGGANVLTF. CDR3 in DNA: TGTGCCAGCAGTTTTGATTTGGGGGGGGCCAACGTCCTGACTTTC.

This sequence joins TRBV28 and TRBJ1-1, with no clear D. Per the germline V gene, CDR1 is MDHEN and CDR2 is SYDVKM. Deletions cut 3 bases from V and 0 bases from J, with 2 bases between. This CDR3 has 12 amino acids. CDR3 in DNA: TGTGCCAGCAGTTTTATGAACACTGAAGCTTTCTTT. Amino acid sequence: CASSFMNTEAFF.

This chain connects TRBV5-1 to TRBJ1-1, with D possibly TRBD1 on 5 matching bases. The length of the CDR3 is 13 residues. V was pared by 4 bases and J by 7 bases, with 14 bases between. CDR1 is SGHRS and CDR2 is YFSETQ in the germline V gene. This CDR3 is CASSDAGAIEAFF. In DNA form, the CDR3 reads TGCGCCAGCAGCGACGCCGGGGCAATTGAAGCTTTCTTT.

V and J are TRBV2 and TRBJ2-7; no clear D gene. Trimming shortened V by 6 bases and J by 5 bases, and 5 bases separated the two germline ends. Germline CDR1 SNHLY, CDR2 FYNNEI. The CDR3 sequence is 10 residues long. DNA for the CDR3: TGTGCCAGCAGGGGCCACGAGCAGTACTTC. It specifies CASRGHEQYF.

The chain uses TRBV5-1 and TRBJ2-1, with 8 bases aligning to TRBD1. The CDR3 is 13 amino acids. Per the germline V gene, CDR1 is SGHRS and CDR2 is YFSETQ. Unmatched junction bases numbered 4, after V lost 5 bases and J lost 6 bases. DNA for the CDR3: TGCGCCAGCAGAGAGACAGGGGCCAATGAGCAGTTCTTC. Translation gives CASRETGANEQFF.

The chain recombines TRBV15 with TRBJ2-4; D is undetermined. The CDR3 sequence is 17 residues long. Germline V gene sequence: CDR1 LNHNV, CDR2 YYDKDF (reference sequence). V lost 0 bases to trimming and J lost 0 bases, with 12 bases between them. This CDR3 is CATSRDVQALAKNIQYF. In nucleotides, the CDR3 is TGTGCCACCAGCAGAGATGTGCAGGCTCTAGCCAAAAACATTCAGTACTTC.

In regard to this clone: Other DNA sequences of this sample code for an identical CDR3. The rearrangement links TRBV5-4 to TRBJ2-7; D not resolved. Trimming removed 4 bases at V and 0 bases at J, with 8 bases between. CDR3 size: 13 residues. Germline V gene data show CDR1 as SGHNT and CDR2 as YYREEE (reference sequence). CDR3 DNA sequence: TGTGCCAGCAGCCTGGACCGCTCCTACGAGCAGTACTTC. This encodes CASSLDRSYEQYF.

J is TRBJ2-3 and V is TRBV30, with 7 bases matching TRBD1. The CDR3 is 15 amino acids. CDR1 GTSNPN and CDR2 SVGIG come from the germline V gene (reference sequence). Trimming removed 1 base from V and 0 bases from J; junction bases left unmatched: 4. The CDR3 coding sequence is TGTGCCTGGAGTGACGGACAGGCTAGCACAGATACGCAGTATTTT. Encoded protein: CAWSDGQASTDTQYF.

This clone was observed a handful of times. The genes are TRBV7-9 and TRBJ2-1, with D tentatively TRBD1 (6 bases). The germline CDR1 and CDR2 sequences are SEHNR and FQNEAQ (reference sequence). The CDR3 length is 14 residues. V lost 5 bases, J lost 4 bases, and 12 bases lay in between. CDR3 protein: CASSLEGTYNEQFF. In nucleotides, the CDR3 is TGTGCCAGCAGCCTAGAGGGGACATACAATGAGCAGTTCTTC. The full variable domain, completed using reference TRBV7-9 and TRBJ2-1, is DTGVSQNPRHKITKRGQNVTFRCDPISEHNRLYWYRQTLGQGPEFLTYFQNEAQLEKSRLLSDRFSAERPKGSFSTLEIQRTEQGDSAMYLCASSLEGTYNEQFFGPGTRLTVL.

Only a few counts were recorded for this clone. This sequence joins TRBV30 and TRBJ2-1, with D possibly matching TRBD1 (6 bases). Trimming removed 2 bases from V and 4 bases from J, with 12 bases in between. From germline, CDR1 is GTSNPN and CDR2 SVGIG (reference sequence). This CDR3 has 14 amino acids. The chain's CDR3 is CAWSLGQSYNEQFF. The CDR3 DNA reads TGTGCCTGGAGTTTGGGACAATCATACAATGAGCAGTTCTTC.

CDR3 region: CSVEDRESAEAFF. CDR3 nucleotide sequence: TGCAGCGTTGAAGACAGGGAGTCAGCTGAAGCTTTCTTT. The J gene is TRBJ1-1, the V gene TRBV29-1, with D tentatively TRBD1 (5 bases). Per germline, CDR1 SQVTM and CDR2 ANQGSEA. Between the trimmed V and J ends, which lost 0 bases and 6 bases, there was a span of 11 bases. There are 13 residues in the CDR3.

Worth noting for this clone: This same CDR3 is encoded by further DNA sequences in the sample. The V gene is TRBV9, the J gene TRBJ1-1, with D possibly matching TRBD1 (5 bases). Germline values: CDR1 SGDLS, CDR2 YYNGEE. V was clipped by 3 bases and J by 8 bases, with 11 bases between them. The length of the CDR3 is 12 residues. This chain's CDR3 is CASSGGGTEAFF. CDR3 nucleotide sequence: TGTGCCAGCAGCGGGGGCGGGACCGAAGCTTTCTTT.